The 29 T cell receptor beta chains below were found in one sample sequenced in a study of T cell repertoires in cytomegalovirus infection. MiXCR was run by TCRdb on the reads, yielding one entry per CDR3 protein. Found here are some 940,000 distinct CDR3 sequences, around 30% of them singletons; the top ten hold around 15%. For these receptors, no antigen is known. This sample comprised cultured CD8+ T cells from PBMCs, obtained from culture after CMV antigen stimulation. The receptors originated from a human donor in good health (CMV status not recorded). Some clones in this sample may be carry-over from other donors' samples.

This clonotype was detected a few times. This chain joins TRBV4-2 and TRBJ1-2; D might be TRBD1 (5 bases). V lost 1 base to trimming and J lost 4 bases, with 10 bases between them. Germline-derived CDR1 and CDR2 are LGHNA and YNFKEQ. This CDR3 region has 14 residues. The CDR3: CASSQAGTAYGYTF. The CDR3 coding sequence is TGTGCCAGCAGCCAAGCCGGGACGGCCTATGGCTACACCTTC.

Ten or more counts support this clonotype. This chain connects TRBV7-6 to TRBJ2-3; a possible D gene is TRBD1 (5 bases). Trimming shortened V by 3 bases and J by 4 bases, and 14 bases separated the two germline ends. Germline loops: CDR1 SGHVS, CDR2 FNYEAQ. The CDR3 runs to 15 residues. This CDR3 is CASSLGPEGADTQYF. DNA of the CDR3: TGTGCCAGCAGCTTGGGTCCGGAAGGGGCAGATACGCAGTATTTT.

This chain uses TRBV5-1 with TRBJ1-1; 7 bases match TRBD1. CDR1 is SGHRS and CDR2 is YFSETQ in the germline V gene. The CDR3 length is 13 residues. V shed 7 bases and J 5 bases; nucleotides not matched to a gene: 8. The CDR3 here is CASHSGGMTEAFF. CDR3 sequence (DNA): TGCGCCAGCCACTCAGGGGGGATGACTGAAGCTTTCTTT.

This chain connects TRBV6-8 to TRBJ2-3, with 9 positions matching TRBD1. The V and J ends lost 0 bases and 4 bases, in that order; junction bases with no gene match: 8. The CDR3 is 17 amino acids. Looked up from germline, CDR1 is MNHGY and CDR2 is SAAAGT. In DNA, the CDR3 is TGTGCCAGCAGTTACTCGACCGGACAGGGGACCCCAGATACGCAGTATTTT. It yields the protein CASSYSTGQGTPDTQYF.

The chain uses TRBV7-3 and TRBJ2-1; 11 nucleotides match TRBD2. Germline assignment: CDR1 SGHTA and CDR2 FQGTGA. The CDR3 sequence is 17 residues long. Trimming removed 4 bases from V and 7 bases from J; junction bases left unmatched: 12. CDR3 in amino acids: CASSSLVAGGPRNEQFF. The CDR3 DNA follows: TGTGCCAGCAGCTCGCTCGTAGCGGGGGGGCCCCGTAATGAGCAGTTCTTC.

The chain combines TRBV9 with TRBJ2-1, with D hard to call. The CDR3 has 19 amino acids. V lost 4 bases and J lost 4, with 27 bases in between. In germline, CDR1 is SGDLS, CDR2 YYNGEE. Here the CDR3 reads CASSPTGRYPSKTYNEQFF. DNA for the CDR3: TGTGCCAGCAGCCCGACCGGACGGTACCCGTCGAAGACTTACAATGAGCAGTTCTTC. The full variable domain, completed using reference TRBV9 and TRBJ2-1, is DSGVTQTPKHLITATGQRVTLRCSPRSGDLSVYWYQQSLDQGLQFLIQYYNGEERAKGNILERFSAQQFPDLHSELNLSSLELGDSALYFCASSPTGRYPSKTYNEQFFGPGTRLTVL.

The J gene is TRBJ1-2, the V gene TRBV12-3 or TRBV12-4, with D possibly being TRBD1 (6 bases). CDR3 size: 15 residues. Between the trimmed V and J ends, which lost 9 bases and 7 bases, there was a span of 24 bases. The CDR3 DNA follows: TGTGCCAGTAGTGAAACCACAGGGTCCCCTATTGGCTACACCTTC. Protein: CASSETTGSPIGYTF.

This clonotype showed up just a few times. V and J are TRBV7-9 and TRBJ1-5; D remains ambiguous. The CDR3 covers 14 residues. V dropped 0 bases and J dropped 9 bases, with 12 bases sitting between them. Germline V gene lookup returns CDR1 SEHNR and CDR2 FQNEAQ (reference sequence). The DNA for the CDR3 is TGTGCCAGCAGCTTAGCATCGGGAAACCCGCCCCAGCATTTT. It specifies CASSLASGNPPQHF.

J is TRBJ2-7 and V is TRBV7-8; D is possibly TRBD1 or TRBD2 (5 bases each). Deletions cut 2 bases from V and 6 bases from J, with 26 bases between. The germline CDR1 and CDR2 sequences are SGHVS and FQNEAQ. CDR3 length: 18 residues. The CDR3 spells CASSLTLWSRGRRVEQYV. Written as DNA, the CDR3 is TGTGCCAGCAGCTTAACCCTCTGGTCCCGGGGACGACGGGTCGAGCAGTACGTC.

The chain is built from TRBV6-2 or TRBV6-3 and TRBJ2-5; the D gene is possibly TRBD2 (6 bases). Germline-derived CDR1 and CDR2 are MNHEY and SVGEGT. Trimming removed 6 bases at V and 3 bases at J, with 17 bases between. This CDR3 contains 15 residues. This CDR3 is CASRHDGGEEETQYF. The CDR3 bases are TGTGCCAGCAGACACGACGGGGGAGAGGAAGAGACCCAGTACTTC.

As regards this clonotype: One end of the junction fails to match germline, which may point to a read error. The chain employs TRBV12-3 or TRBV12-4 and TRBJ1-2, with TRBD1 as a possible D gene (6 bases). There are 15 residues in the CDR3. CDR3 DNA: TGTGTCAGCAGCCAAAAAGGGGGATTCTACTATGGCTACACCTTC. This gives the protein CVSSQKGGFYYGYTF.

The chain joins TRBV24-1 to TRBJ2-2; possibly TRBD1 or TRBD2 for D (6 bases each). Trimming pared 6 bases from V and 4 bases from J, leaving 20 bases between. In germline, CDR1 is KGHDR, CDR2 SFDVKD. The CDR3 sequence is 17 residues long. The CDR3 here is CATSNHPTGGGTGELFF. CDR3 coding DNA: TGTGCCACCAGTAACCACCCGACCGGGGGCGGCACCGGGGAGCTGTTTTTT.

V and J are TRBV4-3 and TRBJ2-1; D is perhaps TRBD2 (6 bases). Germline V gives CDR1 LGHNA, CDR2 YSLEER. V shed 0 bases and J shed 4 bases, with 16 bases lying between them. There are 17 residues in the CDR3. The CDR3 sequence: CASSQDMKERVYNEQFF. In nucleotides, the CDR3 is TGCGCCAGCAGCCAAGATATGAAAGAGCGGGTTTACAATGAGCAGTTCTTC.

V usage is TRBV29-1 and J usage is TRBJ2-3, with 7 bases lining up with TRBD1. The junction had 7 bases not matched to a gene; V was cut back by 8 bases and J by 2 bases. CDR3 length: 13 residues. CDR1 SQVTM and CDR2 ANQGSEA come from the germline V gene. The CDR3: CSLRTGITDTQYF. For the CDR3, the DNA is TGCAGCTTACGGACAGGAATCACAGATACGCAGTATTTT.

The chain combines TRBV5-6 with TRBJ1-3; TRBD1 might be the D (5 bases). The CDR3 loop spans 20 amino acids. Looked up from germline, CDR1 is SGHDT and CDR2 is YYEEEE. Trimming pared 3 bases from V and 0 bases from J, leaving 25 bases between. DNA of the CDR3: TGTGCCAGCAGCTCCTCGGGACCAGGTTTCCGAACCCCCTCTGGAAACACCATATATTTT. It is translated as CASSSSGPGFRTPSGNTIYF.

This clonotype was observed a few times. The chain employs TRBV7-9 and TRBJ1-3, with D perhaps matching TRBD1 (6 bases). Germline V gives CDR1 SEHNR, CDR2 FQNEAQ (reference sequence). The CDR3 extends over 16 amino acids. Trimming cost V 5 bases and J 4 bases, with 18 bases left between them. CDR3 amino acids: CASSVPGGLRGNTIYF. Here the CDR3 DNA reads TGTGCCAGCAGCGTACCGGGGGGCTTGAGAGGAAACACCATATATTTT.

The chain uses TRBV2 and TRBJ2-7, with TRBD2 matching 14 bases. Unmatched junction bases numbered 6, after V lost 5 bases and J lost 3 bases. The CDR3 spans 16 residues. Germline-derived CDR1 and CDR2 are SNHLY and FYNNEI. CDR3 nucleotides: TGTGCCAGCAGTTTTCTTGGACTAGCGGGGGGCTACGAGCAGTACTTC. This translates into CASSFLGLAGGYEQYF.

Comment on this clonotype: The junction shows a germline mismatch at one end, possibly a read error. The chain has TRBV10-3 and TRBJ2-7; a weak D match, TRBD1 (7 bases). Germline V gene sequence: CDR1 ENHRY, CDR2 SYGVKD. The CDR3 totals 15 residues. For the CDR3, the DNA is TGTGCCATCACCCTTAGGGGGGACAGCGACTACGTGAAGAACTTC. Residues: CAITLRGDSDYVKNF.

In regard to this clonotype: Since the CDR3 does not end with the conserved phenylalanine or tryptophan, this likely comes from a read error. The chain uses TRBV2 and TRBJ1-6; D ambiguous. V gave up 3 bases and J gave up 4 bases, with 4 bases separating them. This CDR3 region has 13 residues. Germline loops: CDR1 SNHLY, CDR2 FYNNEI. The CDR3: CASSDVYNSPLHL. DNA of the CDR3: TGTGCCAGCAGTGACGTGTATAATTCACCCCTCCACCTT.

This clonotype has just a few counts. The CDR3 bases are TGTGCCAGTACCCGGACAGTGAACACTGAAGCTTTCTTT. This sequence encodes CASTRTVNTEAFF. The chain is built from TRBV19 and TRBJ1-1, with a weak D call TRBD1 (6 bases). The V and J ends lost 7 bases and 0 bases respectively, with 9 bases between them. The CDR3 length is 13 residues. CDR1 is LNHDA and CDR2 is SQIVND in the germline V gene (reference sequence).

V and J are TRBV6-4 and TRBJ1-5; D remains ambiguous. CDR1 and CDR2 from the germline V gene are MRHNA and SNTAGT. The CDR3 runs 15 residues. Deletions cut 7 bases from V and 1 base from J, with 14 bases between. CDR3: CASMEMARSNQPQHF. The CDR3 DNA follows: TGTGCCAGCATGGAAATGGCGAGGAGCAATCAGCCCCAGCATTTT.

This sequence joins TRBV7-9 and TRBJ2-7; no clear D. There are 11 residues in the CDR3. The germline V gene has CDR1 SEHNR and CDR2 FQNEAQ (reference sequence). V lost 11 bases, J lost 5 bases, and 13 bases lay in between. This CDR3 is CAARVGNEQYV. CDR3 DNA: TGTGCCGCCCGGGTTGGCAACGAGCAGTACGTC.

This sequence joins TRBV4-1 and TRBJ2-2, with D possibly matching TRBD2 (7 bases). CDR1 and CDR2 from the germline V gene are MGHRA and YSYEKL. Trimming removed 1 base from V and 3 bases from J, with 15 bases in between. The CDR3 runs to 17 residues. The CDR3 DNA sequence: TGCGCCAGCAGCCAAGGAGGGGGGGTGGAGGACACCGGGGAGCTGTTTTTT. This translates into CASSQGGGVEDTGELFF.

V gene TRBV12-3 or TRBV12-4 combines with J gene TRBJ2-2, with D possibly being TRBD2 (7 bases). Trimming removed 6 bases from V and 0 bases from J, with 14 bases in between. The CDR3 extends over 16 amino acids. DNA of the CDR3: TGTGCCAGCAGGCTGGGAGGGGGGTCGAACACCGGGGAGCTGTTTTTT. Protein: CASRLGGGSNTGELFF.

The chain couples TRBV28 to TRBJ2-2, with D possibly TRBD1 on 5 matching bases. The V and J ends lost 6 bases and 0 bases respectively, with 11 bases between them. The CDR3 length is 15 residues. The germline V gene has CDR1 MDHEN and CDR2 SYDVKM. CDR3 sequence: CASSRDSTNTGELFF. Here the CDR3 DNA reads TGTGCCAGCAGCAGAGACAGTACGAACACCGGGGAGCTGTTTTTT.

This clonotype appeared many times. This chain uses TRBV7-2 with TRBJ1-6; D possibly corresponds to TRBD1 (6 bases). The CDR3 runs to 15 residues. Trimming pared 5 bases from V and 5 bases from J, leaving 13 bases between. Germline V lookup: CDR1 SGHTA, CDR2 FQGNSA. The CDR3 DNA sequence: TGTGCCAGCAGCCCGGGGGGCAGCGATAATTCACCCCTCCACTTT. It translates to CASSPGGSDNSPLHF.

The V call is TRBV27, the J call TRBJ2-7; 9 nucleotides match TRBD1. Trimming at V came to 4 bases and at J to 7 bases, leaving 5 bases not matched to a gene. This CDR3 has 13 residues. Germline V gene lookup returns CDR1 MNHEY and CDR2 SMNVEV (reference sequence). In nucleotides, the CDR3 is TGTGCCAGCAGTTCGTACAGGGGGCAGGAGCAGTACTTC. Its translation is CASSSYRGQEQYF.

This clonotype was seen only a few times. V is TRBV6-2 or TRBV6-3 and J is TRBJ2-1; no clear D gene. This CDR3 comprises 15 residues. Germline lookup yields CDR1 MNHEY and CDR2 SVGEGT. V dropped 4 bases and J dropped 0 bases, with 10 bases sitting between them. CDR3 loop: CASSSKIYSYNEQFF. For the CDR3, the DNA is TGTGCCAGCAGTTCCAAAATTTACTCCTACAATGAGCAGTTCTTC.

V is TRBV9 and J is TRBJ1-1; possible D gene TRBD1, 5 bases. V was cut by 4 bases and J by 6 bases, with 13 bases left in between. This CDR3 spans 13 amino acids. Germline V lookup: CDR1 SGDLS, CDR2 YYNGEE. For the CDR3, the DNA is TGTGCCAGCAGCATCGGACATAACTCTGAAGCTTTCTTT. Translated, it gives CASSIGHNSEAFF.